The sample holds many counts of the clone carrying this T cell receptor beta chain. Its specificity is unknown. These data belong to a study of T-cell reconstitution after alpha-beta-depleted transplantation in children. The study, taken as a whole, reports: Several hundred rapidly expanded clones from non-depleted graft cells reportedly supplied alpha-beta T cells about two months post-transplant.

The authors prepared the TCRbeta library with unique molecular identifiers. MiXCR, applied by TCRdb to the PCR reads, yields one record per CDR3 protein. The data contain around 490,000 distinct CDR3 sequences, roughly an eighth of them seen just once; the ten biggest clones take up approximately 14%. This sequence was found in a female patient between 2 and 15 years old who had a stem cell transplant for aplastic anemia, so the T cells may come from the graft donor. This sample comprised PBMCs, mostly from graft donor cells, obtained 180 days after TCRalphabeta/CD19-depleted stem cell transplant.

CDR3 bases: TGTGCCAGCAGCGTAGATTTTAGCGGGAGTTACGAGCAGTACTTC. Protein sequence: CASSVDFSGSYEQYF. V usage is TRBV9 and J usage is TRBJ2-7; 9 bases line up with TRBD2. Germline V gene lookup returns CDR1 SGDLS and CDR2 YYNGEE. V lost 0 bases, J lost 4 bases, and 5 bases stayed unmatched. CDR3 length equals 15 residues.